The rows below give T cell receptor beta chains drawn from one sample of a study of response to subunit inactivated influenza vaccine. One entry per CDR3 protein results from TCRdb running MiXCR on the RT-PCR reads. The sample carries just over 300,000 distinct CDR3 sequences, approximately 21% recorded once. The sample was PBMCs from blood, taken roughly 20 months after vaccination. These receptors came from a man aged 50-75 years who received an inactivated influenza vaccine. CDR3s include the opening cysteine and the closing phenylalanine or tryptophan. The order of the fields is clone size, J gene, V gene, CDR3 protein. The size entry is marked missing in some rows and otherwise reads once, few, many or a size class.

few | TRBJ1-3 | TRBV28 | CASRTTASGNTIYF
few | TRBJ2-7 | TRBV3-1 | CASSQAIDEQYF
few | TRBJ1-1 | TRBV20-1 | CSASLMNTEAFF
NA | TRBJ2-4 | TRBV6-5 | CASSYNGGLAKNIQYF
NA | TRBJ1-2 | TRBV14 | CASSQVQGGLGYTF
NA | TRBJ1-1 | TRBV29-1 | CSVEGGINTEAFF
NA | TRBJ2-7 | TRBV5-5 | CASSLLGQGPSRSYEQYF
few | TRBJ2-7 | TRBV11-2 | CASSLAGSSYEQYF
many | TRBJ1-6 | TRBV30 | CAWGRAYNSPLHF
NA | TRBJ2-1 | TRBV6-2/TRBV6-3 | CASRGQAGSYNEQFF
few | TRBJ1-1 | TRBV12-3/TRBV12-4 | CASRSYRGKNTEAFF
many | TRBJ2-5 | TRBV12-3/TRBV12-4 | CASTSGRGWAYQETQYF
NA | TRBJ2-1 | TRBV7-9 | CASSPNVLAGSYNEQFF
NA | TRBJ1-3 | TRBV7-9 | CARSAGNTIYF
few | TRBJ2-7 | TRBV7-2 | CASSKLPGPSVSYEQYF
many | TRBJ2-2 | TRBV7-6 | CASSLEGGSNTGELFF